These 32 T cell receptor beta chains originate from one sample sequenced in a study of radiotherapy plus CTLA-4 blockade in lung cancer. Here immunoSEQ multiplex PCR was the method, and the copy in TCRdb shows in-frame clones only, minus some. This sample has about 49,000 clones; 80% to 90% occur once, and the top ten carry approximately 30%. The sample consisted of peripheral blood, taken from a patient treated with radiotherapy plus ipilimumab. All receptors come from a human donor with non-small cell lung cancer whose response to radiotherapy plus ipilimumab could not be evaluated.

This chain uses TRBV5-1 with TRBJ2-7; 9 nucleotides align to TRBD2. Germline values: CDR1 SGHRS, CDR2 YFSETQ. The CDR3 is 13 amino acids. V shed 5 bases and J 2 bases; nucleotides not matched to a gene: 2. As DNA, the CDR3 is TGCGCCAGCAGGACTAGCGGTGCCTACGAGCAGTACTTC. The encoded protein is CASRTSGAYEQYF.

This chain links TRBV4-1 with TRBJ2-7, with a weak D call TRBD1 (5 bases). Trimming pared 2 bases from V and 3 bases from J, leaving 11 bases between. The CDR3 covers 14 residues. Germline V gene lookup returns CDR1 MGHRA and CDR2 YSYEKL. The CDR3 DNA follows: TGCGCCAGCAGCCAATTGGGGCTAGGCTACGAGCAGTACTTC. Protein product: CASSQLGLGYEQYF.

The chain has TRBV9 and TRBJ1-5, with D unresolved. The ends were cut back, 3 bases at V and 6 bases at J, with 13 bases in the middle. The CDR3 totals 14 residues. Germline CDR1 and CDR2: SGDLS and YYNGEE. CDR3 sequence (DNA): TGTGCCAGCAGCGATGGCCTCACGGGTCAGCCCCAGCATTTT. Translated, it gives CASSDGLTGQPQHF.

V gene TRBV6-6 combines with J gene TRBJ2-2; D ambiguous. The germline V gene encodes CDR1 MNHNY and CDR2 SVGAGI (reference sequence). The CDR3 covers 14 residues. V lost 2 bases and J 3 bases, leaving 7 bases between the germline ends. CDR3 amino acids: CASSYGQDTGELFF. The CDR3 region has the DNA TGTGCCAGCAGTTACGGGCAGGACACCGGGGAGCTGTTTTTT.

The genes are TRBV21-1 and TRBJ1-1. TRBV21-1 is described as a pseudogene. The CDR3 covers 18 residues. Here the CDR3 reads CASSKRRKVEGFNTEAFF. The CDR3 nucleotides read TGTGCCAGCAGCAAAAGGAGGAAGGTGGAGGGGTTCAACACTGAAGCTTTCTTT.

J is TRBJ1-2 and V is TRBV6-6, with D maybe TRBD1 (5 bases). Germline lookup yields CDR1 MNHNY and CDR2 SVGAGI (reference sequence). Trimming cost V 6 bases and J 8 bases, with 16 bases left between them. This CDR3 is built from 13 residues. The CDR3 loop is CASSLWGGEGYTF. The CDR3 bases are TGTGCCAGCAGCCTATGGGGGGGTGAAGGCTACACCTTC.

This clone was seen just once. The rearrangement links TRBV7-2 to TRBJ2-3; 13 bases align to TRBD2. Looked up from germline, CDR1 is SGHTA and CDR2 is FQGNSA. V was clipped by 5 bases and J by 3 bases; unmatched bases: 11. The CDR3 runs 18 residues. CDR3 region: CASSQRTSGSRGTDTQYF. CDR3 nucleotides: TGTGCCAGCAGCCAAAGGACTAGCGGGAGCCGGGGGACAGATACGCAGTATTTT.

CDR3 DNA: TGTGCCAGCAGCCCCTCAAACTACGGACAGGGGAGCACTGAAGCTTTCTTT. Translation gives CASSPSNYGQGSTEAFF. The rearrangement links TRBV11-2 to TRBJ1-1; 9 bases line up with TRBD1. The germline CDR1 and CDR2 sequences are SGHAT and FQNNGV. This CDR3 comprises 17 residues. The V gene end was trimmed by 5 bases and the J gene end by 4 bases; junction bases not matched to a gene: 14.

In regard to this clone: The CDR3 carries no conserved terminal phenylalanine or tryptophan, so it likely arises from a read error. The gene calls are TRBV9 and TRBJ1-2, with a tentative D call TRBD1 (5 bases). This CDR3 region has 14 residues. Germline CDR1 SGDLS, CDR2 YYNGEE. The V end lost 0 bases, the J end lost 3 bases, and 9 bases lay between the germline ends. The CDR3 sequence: CASSVEEGDYGYTS. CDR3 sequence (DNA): TGTGCCAGCAGCGTAGAGGAAGGGGACTATGGCTACACCTCC.

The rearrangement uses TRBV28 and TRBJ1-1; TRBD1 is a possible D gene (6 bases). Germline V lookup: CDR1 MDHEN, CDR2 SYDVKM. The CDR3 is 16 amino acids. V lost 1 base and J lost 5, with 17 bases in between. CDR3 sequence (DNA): TGTGCCAGCAGTTTATTAGGAAGGGGGTTTGAAACTGAAGCTTTCTTT. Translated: CASSLLGRGFETEAFF.

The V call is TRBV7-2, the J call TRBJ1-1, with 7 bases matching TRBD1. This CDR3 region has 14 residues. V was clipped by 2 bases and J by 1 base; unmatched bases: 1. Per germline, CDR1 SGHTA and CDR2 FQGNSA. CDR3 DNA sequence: TGTGCCAGCAGCTTACAGGGGGGGAACACTGAAGCTTTCTTT. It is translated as CASSLQGGNTEAFF. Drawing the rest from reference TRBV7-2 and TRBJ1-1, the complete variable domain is GAGVSQSPSNKVTEKGKDVELRCDPISGHTALYWYRQSLGQGLEFLIYFQGNSAPDKSGLPSDRFSAERTGGSVSTLTIQRTQQEDSAVYLCASSLQGGNTEAFFGQGTRLTVV.

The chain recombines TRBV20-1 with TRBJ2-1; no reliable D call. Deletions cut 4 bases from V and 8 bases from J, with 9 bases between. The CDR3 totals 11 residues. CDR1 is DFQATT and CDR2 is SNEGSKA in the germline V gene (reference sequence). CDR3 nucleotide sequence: TGCAGTGCTATAAACCGCGATGAGCAGTTCTTC. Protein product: CSAINRDEQFF.

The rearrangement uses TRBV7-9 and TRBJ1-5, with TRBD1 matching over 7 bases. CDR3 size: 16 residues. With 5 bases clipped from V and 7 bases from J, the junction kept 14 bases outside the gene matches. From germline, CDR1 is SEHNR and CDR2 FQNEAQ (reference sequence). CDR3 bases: TGTGCCAGCAGCGGGAACGAGGGGGCGTCCGGCCAGCCCCAGCATTTT. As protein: CASSGNEGASGQPQHF.

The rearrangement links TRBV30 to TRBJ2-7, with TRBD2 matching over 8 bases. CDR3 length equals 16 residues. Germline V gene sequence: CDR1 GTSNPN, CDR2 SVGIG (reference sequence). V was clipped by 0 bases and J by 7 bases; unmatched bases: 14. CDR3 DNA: TGTGCCTGGAGTGTACGGCGGGGGGACCCTAGAATGGAGCAGTACTTC. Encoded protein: CAWSVRRGDPRMEQYF.

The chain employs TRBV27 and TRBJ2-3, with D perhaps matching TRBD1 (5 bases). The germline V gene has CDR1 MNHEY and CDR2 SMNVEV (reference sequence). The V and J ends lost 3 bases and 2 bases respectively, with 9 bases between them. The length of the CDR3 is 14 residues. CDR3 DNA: TGTGCCAGCAGTTTGGGGCAGGACACAGATACGCAGTATTTT. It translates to CASSLGQDTDTQYF.

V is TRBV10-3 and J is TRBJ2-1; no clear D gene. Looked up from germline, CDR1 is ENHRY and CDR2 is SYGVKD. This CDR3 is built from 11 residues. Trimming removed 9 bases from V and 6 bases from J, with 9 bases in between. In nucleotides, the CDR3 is TGTGCCATAACAGTCGGCAATGAGCAGTTCTTC. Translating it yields CAITVGNEQFF.

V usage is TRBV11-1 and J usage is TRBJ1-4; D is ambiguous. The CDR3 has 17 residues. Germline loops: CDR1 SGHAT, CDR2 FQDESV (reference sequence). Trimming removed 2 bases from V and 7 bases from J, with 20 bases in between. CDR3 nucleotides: TGTGCCAGCAGCTTACCCGTACGTCGGGGTACGAGTGAAAAACTGTTTTTT. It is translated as CASSLPVRRGTSEKLFF.

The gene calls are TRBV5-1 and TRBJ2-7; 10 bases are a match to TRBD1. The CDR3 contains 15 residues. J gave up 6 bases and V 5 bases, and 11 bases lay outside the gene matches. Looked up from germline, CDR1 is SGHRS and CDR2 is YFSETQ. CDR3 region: CASRMTGGVFGEQYF. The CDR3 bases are TGCGCCAGCAGGATGACAGGGGGCGTTTTCGGCGAGCAGTACTTC.

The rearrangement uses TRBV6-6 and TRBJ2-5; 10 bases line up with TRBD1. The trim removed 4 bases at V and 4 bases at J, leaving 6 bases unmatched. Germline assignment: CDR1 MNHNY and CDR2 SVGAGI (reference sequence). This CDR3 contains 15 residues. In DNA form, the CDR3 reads TGTGCCAGCAGTTTTTTCGGACAGGGGGGAGAGACCCAGTACTTC. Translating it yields CASSFFGQGGETQYF.

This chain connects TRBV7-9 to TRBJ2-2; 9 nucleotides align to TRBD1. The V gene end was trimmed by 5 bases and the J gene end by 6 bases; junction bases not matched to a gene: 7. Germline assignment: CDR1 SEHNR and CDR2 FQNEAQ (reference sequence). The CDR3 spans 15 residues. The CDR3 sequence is CASSKQGAGAGELFF. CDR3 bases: TGTGCCAGCAGCAAACAGGGGGCGGGCGCCGGGGAGCTGTTTTTT.

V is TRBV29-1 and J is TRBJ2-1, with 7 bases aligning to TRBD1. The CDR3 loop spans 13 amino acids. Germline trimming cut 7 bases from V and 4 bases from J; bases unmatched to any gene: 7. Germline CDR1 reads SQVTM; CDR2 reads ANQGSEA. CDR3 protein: CSAQTDRYNEQFF. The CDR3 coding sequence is TGCAGCGCCCAAACGGACAGGTACAATGAGCAGTTCTTC.

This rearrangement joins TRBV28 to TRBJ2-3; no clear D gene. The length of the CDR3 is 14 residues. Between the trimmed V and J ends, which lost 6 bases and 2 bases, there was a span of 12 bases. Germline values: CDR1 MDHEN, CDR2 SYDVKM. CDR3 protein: CASSLENPTDTQYF. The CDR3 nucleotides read TGTGCCAGCAGCCTCGAGAATCCCACAGATACGCAGTATTTT.

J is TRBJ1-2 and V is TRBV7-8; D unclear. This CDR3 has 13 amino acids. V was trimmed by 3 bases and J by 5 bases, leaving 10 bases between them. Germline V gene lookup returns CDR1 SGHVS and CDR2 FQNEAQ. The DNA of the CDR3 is TGTGCCAGCAGCTTTGACCGGCGGTATGGCTACACCTTC. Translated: CASSFDRRYGYTF. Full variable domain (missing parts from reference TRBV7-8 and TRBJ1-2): GAGVSQSPRYKVAKRGQDVALRCDPISGHVSLFWYQQALGQGPEFLTYFQNEAQLDKSGLPSDRFFAERPEGSVSTLKIQRTQQEDSAVYLCASSFDRRYGYTFGSGTRLTVV.

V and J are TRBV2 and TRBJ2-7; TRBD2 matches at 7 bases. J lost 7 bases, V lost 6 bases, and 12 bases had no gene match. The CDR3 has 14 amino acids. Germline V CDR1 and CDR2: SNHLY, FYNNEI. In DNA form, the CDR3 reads TGTGCCAGCAGCGCTCAGGCGGGAGCGGGGGAGCAGTACTTC. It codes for CASSAQAGAGEQYF.

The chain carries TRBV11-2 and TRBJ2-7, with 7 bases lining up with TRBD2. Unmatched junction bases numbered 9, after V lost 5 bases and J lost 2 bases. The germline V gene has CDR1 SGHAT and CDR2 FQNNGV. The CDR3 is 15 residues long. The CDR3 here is CASSPRASGTYEQYF. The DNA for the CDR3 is TGTGCCAGCAGCCCCAGGGCTAGCGGTACCTACGAGCAGTACTTC.

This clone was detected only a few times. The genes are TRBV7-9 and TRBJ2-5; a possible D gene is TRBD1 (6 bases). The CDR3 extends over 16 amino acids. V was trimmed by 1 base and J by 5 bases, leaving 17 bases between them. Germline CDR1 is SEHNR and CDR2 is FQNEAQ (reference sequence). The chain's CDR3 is CASSLDAQGLGETQYF. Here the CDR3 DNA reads TGTGCCAGCAGCTTAGACGCTCAGGGGCTCGGGGAGACCCAGTACTTC.

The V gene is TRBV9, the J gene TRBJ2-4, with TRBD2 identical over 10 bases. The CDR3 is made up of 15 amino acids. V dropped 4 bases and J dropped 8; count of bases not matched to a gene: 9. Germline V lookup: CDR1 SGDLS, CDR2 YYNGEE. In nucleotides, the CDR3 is TGTGCCAGCAGCCCGTCTAGCGGGAGTGTGGACATTCAGTACTTC. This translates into CASSPSSGSVDIQYF. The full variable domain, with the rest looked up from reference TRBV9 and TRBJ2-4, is DSGVTQTPKHLITATGQRVTLRCSPRSGDLSVYWYQQSLDQGLQFLIQYYNGEERAKGNILERFSAQQFPDLHSELNLSSLELGDSALYFCASSPSSGSVDIQYFGAGTRLSVL.

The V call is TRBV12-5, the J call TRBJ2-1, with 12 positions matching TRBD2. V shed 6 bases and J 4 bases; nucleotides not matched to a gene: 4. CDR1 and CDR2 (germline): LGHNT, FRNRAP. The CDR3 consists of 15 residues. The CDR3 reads CASGTGTSGYNEQFF. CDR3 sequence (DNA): TGTGCTAGTGGCACCGGGACTAGCGGGTACAATGAGCAGTTCTTC.

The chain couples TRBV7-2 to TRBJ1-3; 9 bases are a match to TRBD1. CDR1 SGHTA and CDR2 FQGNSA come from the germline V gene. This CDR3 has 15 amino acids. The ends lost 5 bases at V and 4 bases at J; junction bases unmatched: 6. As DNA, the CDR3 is TGTGCCAGCAGCCCGAACAGGGGGCCGGGAAACACCATATATTTT. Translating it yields CASSPNRGPGNTIYF.

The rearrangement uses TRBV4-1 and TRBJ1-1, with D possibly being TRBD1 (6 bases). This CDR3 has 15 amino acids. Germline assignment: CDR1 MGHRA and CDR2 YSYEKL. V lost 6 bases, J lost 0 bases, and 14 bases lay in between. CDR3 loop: CASSRQTGVNTEAFF. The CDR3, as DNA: TGCGCCAGCAGTCGTCAGACAGGAGTGAACACTGAAGCTTTCTTT.

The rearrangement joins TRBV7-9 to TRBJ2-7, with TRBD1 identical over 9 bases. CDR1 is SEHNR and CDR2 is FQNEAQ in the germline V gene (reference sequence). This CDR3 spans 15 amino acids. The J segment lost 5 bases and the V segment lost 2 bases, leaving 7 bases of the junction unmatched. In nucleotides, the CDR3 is TGTGCCAGCAGCTTAAACCCGGGACAGGGTGACGAGCAGTACTTC. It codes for CASSLNPGQGDEQYF. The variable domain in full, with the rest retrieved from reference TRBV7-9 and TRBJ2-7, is DTGVSQNPRHKITKRGQNVTFRCDPISEHNRLYWYRQTLGQGPEFLTYFQNEAQLEKSRLLSDRFSAERPKGSFSTLEIQRTEQGDSAMYLCASSLNPGQGDEQYFGPGTRLTVT.

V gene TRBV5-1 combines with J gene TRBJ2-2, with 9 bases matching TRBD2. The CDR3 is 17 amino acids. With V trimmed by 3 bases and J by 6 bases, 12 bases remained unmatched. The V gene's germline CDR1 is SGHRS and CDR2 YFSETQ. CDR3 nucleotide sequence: TGCGCCAGCAGCTGGGTAGCGGGAGTCTCGTCCTCCGGGGAGCTGTTTTTT. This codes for CASSWVAGVSSSGELFF.